This entry describes one T cell receptor (beta chain). Its target is unknown. Germline V gives CDR1 SGHRS, CDR2 YFSETQ. This CDR3 comprises 14 residues. Deletions cut 7 bases from V and 7 bases from J, with 17 bases between. This sample stems from a study of T cell responses to AZD1222 COVID-19 vaccine. About the research overall: Second-dose recipients at about 4 or about 12 weeks were treated as one pooled group. Whole-study findings and limits: Baseline seropositivity occurred in only six AZD1222 recipients. Regions 160-218 and 743-854 dominated among vaccine-associated CD4 TCRs spanning spike.

The repertoire was sequenced with immunoSEQ multiplex PCR; TCRdb's copy has only in-frame clones and lacks some. The data contain 97,000 or so clones, more than 85% of them seen just once; the ten biggest clones take up 5%. The chain carries TRBV5-1 and TRBJ1-4; D call uncertain. This sequence originates from an adult in good health. The sequences come from peripheral blood, collected on day 0 of AZD1222 vaccination. In DNA form, the CDR3 reads TGCGCCAGCCGCGCCGGGGTTGTAACTGAAAAACTGTTTTTT. This gives the protein CASRAGVVTEKLFF.